A selection of T cell receptor beta chains follows, all from one sample in a study of T cell repertoires in cytomegalovirus infection. Their antigens are not known. TCRdb recomputed calls from the reads with MiXCR, one row per CDR3 protein. This sample carries approximately 110,000 distinct CDR3 sequences, more than 25% of them seen once, and the ten largest clones take around three fifths. The specimen comprised CD8+ T cells from cultured PBMCs, sampled from culture after CMV antigen stimulation. All receptors come from a human donor in good health (CMV status not recorded). Some clones in this sample may be carry-over from other donors' samples. The CDR3 runs from the conserved cysteine through the conserved F or W. Each record gives: J gene, D gene, clone size, V gene, CDR3 length, CDR3 DNA, CDR3 protein. A D gene is named only where the DNA matches it firmly. Some rows mark clone size as missing; the rest say once, few, many or name a class of expanded clone.

TRBJ1-6	.	.	TRBV28	14	TGTGCCAGCAGTTTATCGGTGTATAATTCACCCCTCCACTTT	CASSLSVYNSPLHF
TRBJ2-5	TRBD2	.	TRBV20-1	16	TGCAGTGCTAGAGACGGGACTAGCGGGGACTTAGAGACCCAGTACTTC	CSARDGTSGDLETQYF
TRBJ2-7	.	.	TRBV4-1	14	TGCGCCAGCAGCCCCCGCGTTGGGTCCTACGAGCAGTACTTC	CASSPRVGSYEQYF
TRBJ2-3	TRBD2	many	TRBV7-2	15	TGTGCCAGCAGCTCCCCTAGCGGGGCCGCAGATACGCAGTATTTT	CASSSPSGAADTQYF
TRBJ2-2	TRBD2	.	TRBV12-3/TRBV12-4	14	TGTGCCAGCAGTGAGAGCGGGGACACCGGGGAGCTGTTTTTT	CASSESGDTGELFF
TRBJ1-1	.	many	TRBV12-3/TRBV12-4	17	TGTGCCAGCAGTCCACCCTCCCGGTGGCAGGGATCTTCGCAAGCTTTCTTT	CASSPPSRWQGSSQAFF
TRBJ1-1	TRBD1	.	TRBV27	16	TGTGCCAGCAGTCCCCCCACAGGGGAGAGAGTCACTGAAGCTTTCTTT	CASSPPTGERVTEAFF
TRBJ1-1	TRBD1	many	TRBV7-6	17	TGTGCCAGCAGACAATATCCCGGGACAGGGCGGAACACTGAAGCTTTCTTT	CASRQYPGTGRNTEAFF
TRBJ2-1	TRBD2	few	TRBV19	15	TGTGCCAGTAGTCTCCTAGCGGGGGGATACAATGAGCAGTTCTTC	CASSLLAGGYNEQFF
TRBJ1-5	.	.	TRBV7-6	18	TGTGCCAGCAGCTTAGGGTCAGGGACTACTTCTTTCTACCAGCCCCAGCATTTT	CASSLGSGTTSFYQPQHF
TRBJ1-3	.	.	TRBV11-2	13	TGTGCCAGCAGCCGATGGACCCCAAACACCATATATTTT	CASSRWTPNTIYF
TRBJ1-6	.	few	TRBV6-1	19	TGTGCCAGCAGTGAAGGCCCGGGGGGGCGGAGCTCCTATAATTCACCCCTCCACTTT	CASSEGPGGRSSYNSPLHF
TRBJ1-1	.	.	TRBV20-1	17	TGCAGTGCTAGTGCGGGTGTAGGGGGGGAGGGAAACACTGAAGCTTTCTTT	CSASAGVGGEGNTEAFF
TRBJ2-1	TRBD2	.	TRBV6-5	19	TGTGCCAGCAGTTACGACGCTAGCGGGGGGACCGGCGTCTACAATGAGCAGTTCTTC	CASSYDASGGTGVYNEQFF
TRBJ2-3	TRBD1	many	TRBV4-1	19	TGCGCCAGCAGCCAAGGAATTATTGGGGGACAGGGGGTAGAAGATACGCAGTATTTT	CASSQGIIGGQGVEDTQYF
TRBJ1-6	TRBD1	few	TRBV7-2	15	TGTGCCAGCAGCGCTCCGGGACAGGGGAGGTCACCCCTCCACTTT	CASSAPGQGRSPLHF
TRBJ2-1	TRBD2	.	TRBV12-3/TRBV12-4	16	TGTGCCAGCACCTTTTCCGCGGGACTAGAACTTCATGAGCAGTTCTTC	CASTFSAGLELHEQFF
TRBJ2-1	TRBD1	few	TRBV5-1	15	TGCGCCAGCAGCTTGGGGACAGGGCGGGACAATGAGCAGTTCTTC	CASSLGTGRDNEQFF
TRBJ2-6	.	few	TRBV6-2/TRBV6-3	16	TGTGCCAGCAGTTCGCCTTTAGGATCTGGGGCCAACGTCCTGACTTTC	CASSSPLGSGANVLTF
TRBJ2-3	TRBD1	.	TRBV18	15	TGTGCCAGCGCAAAGACAGGGCCAGTCACAGATACGCAGTATTTT	CASAKTGPVTDTQYF